A single sample gave rise to the 26 T cell receptor beta chains below, sequenced in a study of blood T cell repertoires in COVID-19. Clones were sequenced by immunoSEQ multiplex PCR, and TCRdb holds only the in-frame ones, with some missing. The sample consists of 100,000 to 150,000 clones, around 86% of them appearing once. The specimen sequenced was peripheral blood. The receptor set was obtained from a man between 60 and 70 years old with acute or convalescent COVID-19.

The J gene is TRBJ2-1, the V gene TRBV15; 10 bases map to TRBD1. This CDR3 region has 16 residues. Germline CDR1 is LNHNV and CDR2 is YYDKDF (reference sequence). V was clipped by 3 bases and J by 4 bases; unmatched bases: 6. Written as DNA, the CDR3 is TGTGCCACCAGCAGCCCGACAGGGGGCAGGTACAATGAGCAGTTCTTC. Its translation is CATSSPTGGRYNEQFF.

V usage is TRBV18 and J usage is TRBJ1-1; D might be TRBD1 (5 bases). Germline V gene lookup returns CDR1 KGHSH and CDR2 LQKENI. With 4 bases removed from V and 7 bases from J, the gap between germline ends came to 10 bases. The CDR3 is 12 residues long. As DNA, the CDR3 is TGTGCCAGCTCACGGGAAACAGGTGAAGCTTTCTTT. Its protein is CASSRETGEAFF.

The CDR3 sequence is CASSRQGSYQPQHF. The DNA of the CDR3 is TGTGCCAGCAGTCGACAGGGGTCTTATCAGCCCCAGCATTTT. The rearrangement links TRBV28 to TRBJ1-5; 8 bases line up with TRBD1. The CDR3 spans 14 residues. CDR1 is MDHEN and CDR2 is SYDVKM in the germline V gene. V gave up 5 bases and J gave up 5 bases; unmatched junction bases: 5.

This chain links TRBV4-2 with TRBJ2-4; 9 bases agree with TRBD2. There are 15 residues in the CDR3. Germline V gives CDR1 LGHNA, CDR2 YNFKEQ. V was clipped by 5 bases and J by 7 bases; unmatched bases: 9. CDR3 nucleotide sequence: TGTGCCAGCAGCTTGCCCGGGACTAGCAGCAACATTCAGTACTTC. Protein product: CASSLPGTSSNIQYF.

J is TRBJ1-2 and V is TRBV7-9; a possible D gene is TRBD1 (6 bases). Germline CDR1 is SEHNR and CDR2 is FQNEAQ (reference sequence). V lost 4 bases to trimming and J lost 3 bases, with 9 bases between them. The CDR3 spans 13 residues. The CDR3 protein is CASSSGQHYGYTF. CDR3 DNA: TGTGCCAGCAGCTCCGGACAGCACTATGGCTACACCTTC.

The J gene is TRBJ2-2, the V gene TRBV5-1; TRBD2 matches at 8 bases. The CDR3 extends over 15 amino acids. CDR1 SGHRS and CDR2 YFSETQ come from the germline V gene. The junction had 2 bases not matched to a gene; V was cut back by 2 bases and J by 2 bases. The CDR3 region is CASSFRTSNTGELFF. CDR3 bases: TGCGCCAGCAGCTTCCGGACTAGCAACACCGGGGAGCTGTTTTTT.

The chain couples TRBV7-3 to TRBJ2-5, with D possibly TRBD1 on 5 matching bases. Germline V gene sequence: CDR1 SGHTA, CDR2 FQGTGA. This CDR3 spans 14 amino acids. V was shortened by 5 bases and J by 1 base, with 11 bases between the two germline ends. The CDR3 DNA is TGTGCCAGCAGCCCCCAGGGTTTCCAAGAGACCCAGTACTTC. It specifies CASSPQGFQETQYF.

This clone occurred a few times. The chain is built from TRBV6-1 and TRBJ1-4, with TRBD1 matching over 7 bases. CDR3 size: 16 residues. Germline V gene data show CDR1 as MNHNS and CDR2 as SASEGT. V was clipped by 4 bases and J by 8 bases; unmatched bases: 13. CDR3 DNA sequence: TGTGCCAGCAGTGGAGCCCAAACAGGGGAGCGGGAAAAACTGTTTTTT. Translating gives CASSGAQTGEREKLFF.

Details on this clone: This same CDR3 is encoded by further DNA sequences in the sample. The chain links TRBV5-1 to TRBJ1-2; TRBD1 agrees at 7 bases. Germline V gene data show CDR1 as SGHRS and CDR2 as YFSETQ. Trimming cost V 3 bases and J 2 bases; bases outside gene matches: 4. The CDR3 consists of 14 residues. The CDR3 nucleotides read TGCGCCAGCAGCTCAGGGACAGCGAACTATGGCTACACCTTC. Protein product: CASSSGTANYGYTF.

This clone was seen once. The V gene is TRBV27, the J gene TRBJ2-2; perhaps TRBD2 as D (6 bases). In germline, CDR1 is MNHEY, CDR2 SMNVEV (reference sequence). V was cut by 2 bases and J by 4 bases, with 11 bases left in between. The CDR3 contains 15 residues. The CDR3 DNA reads TGTGCCAGCAGTTTAGGAGGGATGGGCACCGGGGAGCTGTTTTTT. Its translation: CASSLGGMGTGELFF.

The chain has TRBV21-1 and TRBJ2-6; the table gives TRBD1 as D, unverified against the DNA. TRBV21-1 is tagged as a pseudogene. This CDR3 comprises 18 residues. The CDR3 DNA is TGTGCCAGCAGCAAAGTCCCTGGGCGTTACTCTGGGGCCAACGTCCTGACTTTC. This sequence encodes CASSKVPGRYSGANVLTF.

This clone has only a few counts. V usage is TRBV6-1 and J usage is TRBJ1-6; 9 nucleotides align to TRBD1. This CDR3 has 15 amino acids. Germline CDR1 is MNHNS and CDR2 is SASEGT. V dropped 0 bases and J dropped 9; count of bases not matched to a gene: 3. DNA of the CDR3: TGTGCCAGCAGTGAAGCCCTGGACAGGGGTTCACCCCTCCACTTT. Its translation is CASSEALDRGSPLHF.

This rearrangement joins TRBV6-5 to TRBJ1-2; no clear D gene. V lost 4 bases to trimming and J lost 0 bases, with 15 bases between them. This CDR3 comprises 16 residues. Germline V gene data show CDR1 as MNHEY and CDR2 as SVGAGI. CDR3 protein: CASSSTMVRANYGYTF. Here the CDR3 DNA reads TGTGCCAGCAGTTCCACCATGGTGAGGGCTAACTATGGCTACACCTTC.

About this clone: This same CDR3 is encoded by further DNA sequences in the sample. V is TRBV7-9 and J is TRBJ1-2, with 11 nucleotides matching TRBD1. The V segment lost 3 bases and the J segment 13 bases; nucleotides outside the gene matches: 7. Germline lookup yields CDR1 SEHNR and CDR2 FQNEAQ (reference sequence). The CDR3 is 13 residues long. CDR3 sequence (DNA): TGTGCCAGCAGCTTGGCGGGACAGGGGGGATCCACCTTC. This codes for CASSLAGQGGSTF.

The V gene is TRBV3-1 (or the pseudogene TRBV3-2), the J gene TRBJ2-3; a possible D gene is TRBD1 (6 bases). V shed 4 bases and J shed 8 bases, with 28 bases lying between them. CDR3 length equals 18 residues. Per germline, CDR1 LGHDT and CDR2 YNNKEL (reference sequence). The CDR3: CASSPKPGHLGPQGTQYF. As DNA, the CDR3 is TGTGCCAGCAGCCCTAAACCGGGACACCTAGGGCCGCAGGGTACGCAGTATTTT.

This chain uses TRBV3-1 (or the pseudogene TRBV3-2) with TRBJ2-5; D may be TRBD1 (6 bases). The CDR3 length is 15 residues. Trimming stripped 2 bases from V and 1 base from J, with 11 bases between. Germline V gene lookup returns CDR1 LGHDT and CDR2 YNNKEL (reference sequence). As DNA, the CDR3 is TGTGCCAGCAGCCAAACCCGGACAGTCCAAGAGACCCAGTACTTC. It encodes CASSQTRTVQETQYF.

CDR3 amino acids: CASSELREQYF. The CDR3 bases are TGTGCCAGCAGTGAGTTGAGGGAGCAGTACTTC. The chain is built from TRBV25-1 and TRBJ2-7, with unresolved D. The CDR3 loop spans 11 amino acids. Germline values: CDR1 MGHDK, CDR2 SYGVNS. V dropped 3 bases and J dropped 7 bases, with 7 bases sitting between them.

The rearrangement uses TRBV27 and TRBJ2-7; D is perhaps TRBD1 (6 bases). V shed 3 bases and J shed 4 bases, with 16 bases lying between them. Germline V gives CDR1 MNHEY, CDR2 SMNVEV (reference sequence). This CDR3 spans 15 amino acids. CDR3 bases: TGTGCCAGCAGTTTCTCCGGGACACAAACATACGAGCAGTACTTC. This translates into CASSFSGTQTYEQYF.

The rearrangement uses TRBV3-1 (or the pseudogene TRBV3-2) and TRBJ1-2; D possibly corresponds to TRBD1 (6 bases). CDR3 size: 14 residues. V was cut by 0 bases and J by 6 bases, with 11 bases left in between. Germline lookup yields CDR1 LGHDT and CDR2 YNNKEL (reference sequence). The CDR3 here is CASSQESTGHGYTF. DNA of the CDR3: TGTGCCAGCAGCCAAGAATCGACAGGACATGGCTACACCTTC.

In its sample, this clone was seen a few times. In DNA form, the CDR3 reads TGTGCCAGCAGCCCCAGGGGCCTATACTCTGAAGCTTTCTTT. This codes for CASSPRGLYSEAFF. The chain joins TRBV6-6 to TRBJ1-1; a possible D gene is TRBD1 (6 bases). V was cut by 6 bases and J by 6 bases, with 17 bases left in between. The CDR3 covers 14 residues. From germline, CDR1 is MNHNY and CDR2 SVGAGI (reference sequence).

The chain is built from TRBV5-5 and TRBJ1-1; D ambiguous. Germline CDR1 and CDR2: SGHKS and YYEKEE (reference sequence). This CDR3 comprises 15 residues. Trimming cost V 1 base and J 5 bases, with 15 bases left between them. CDR3 protein: CASSLSRLIGTEAFF. The CDR3 nucleotides are TGTGCCAGCAGCTTGAGTCGACTGATTGGGACTGAAGCTTTCTTT.

A few counts support this clone. CDR3 sequence reads: CASSQEMAGRNGELFF. The CDR3 DNA sequence: TGCGCCAGCAGCCAAGAAATGGCGGGGCGGAACGGGGAGCTGTTTTTT. The chain is built from TRBV4-1 and TRBJ2-2, with D possibly TRBD2 on 6 matching bases. The V and J ends lost 0 bases and 7 bases respectively, with 15 bases between them. CDR1 MGHRA and CDR2 YSYEKL come from the germline V gene. The CDR3 length is 16 residues.

The gene calls are TRBV27 and TRBJ2-1, with 8 bases fitting TRBD2. V trimming: 4 bases; J trimming: 5 bases; junction bases outside the gene matches: 10. The CDR3 has 16 amino acids. In germline, CDR1 is MNHEY, CDR2 SMNVEV (reference sequence). The CDR3 loop reads CASSSRRRAGDNEQFF. DNA for the CDR3: TGTGCCAGCAGTTCTCGTCGACGAGCGGGGGACAATGAGCAGTTCTTC.

The chain recombines TRBV2 with TRBJ2-2; no definite D call. This CDR3 is built from 13 residues. Germline loops: CDR1 SNHLY, CDR2 FYNNEI. The ends were cut back, 8 bases at V and 2 bases at J, with 9 bases in the middle. The CDR3, as DNA: TGTGCCAGCTCGGTTCAAAACACCGGGGAGCTGTTTTTT. It translates to CASSVQNTGELFF.

The chain carries TRBV28 and TRBJ2-3; 7 nucleotides line up with TRBD2. CDR1 and CDR2 (germline): MDHEN, SYDVKM. With V trimmed by 7 bases and J by 4 bases, 14 bases remained unmatched. The CDR3 totals 16 residues. CDR3 sequence reads: CASTFGGMGPADTQYF. The CDR3 DNA is TGTGCCAGCACCTTCGGGGGGATGGGGCCCGCAGATACGCAGTATTTT.

The chain combines TRBV9 with TRBJ2-3; 7 nucleotides match TRBD2. The CDR3 loop spans 15 amino acids. Germline trimming cut 3 bases from V and 3 bases from J; bases unmatched to any gene: 7. Germline values: CDR1 SGDLS, CDR2 YYNGEE. The CDR3 region has the DNA TGTGCCAGCAGCGCAACCCCGGGACTAACAGATACGCAGTATTTT. It encodes CASSATPGLTDTQYF.